Included here is one T cell receptor (beta chain) sequence, with context. The entry originates in a study of control samples from healthy donors and cancer patients. The CDR3 spans 17 residues. In germline, CDR1 is SGHTA, CDR2 FQGNSA. V was pared by 0 bases and J by 0 bases, with 11 bases between. Clones were sequenced by immunoSEQ multiplex PCR, and TCRdb holds only the in-frame ones, with some missing. The sample records fewer than 200,000 clones, 90% being singletons. The clonotype comes from a woman aged 45-59 years in good health. The chain has TRBV7-2 and TRBJ1-4, with D possibly being TRBD1 (5 bases). Sequencing input: blood. The CDR3 nucleotides are TGTGCCAGCAGCTTAGCTAGGGGACCAGCAACTAATGAAAAACTGTTTTTT. Its protein product is CASSLARGPATNEKLFF.